This paragraph reports one T cell receptor beta chain. The antigen it recognizes is unknown. No per-base quality is available; no much larger clone lies one base away. The immunoSEQ Assay, a bias-controlled multiplex PCR, was used to amplify TCRbeta CDR3 regions from genomic DNA. The published analysis was carried out like this. The number of nucleated cells in each sample was estimated by amplification of reference gene primers within the assay. Sequence reads were collapsed and filtered to measure the absolute abundance of every unique TCRbeta CDR3 rearrangement. For each sample, productive Simpson clonality was calculated as the square root of Simpson's diversity index across productive rearrangements. TCRdb provides this immuneACCESS table in a form limited to in-frame rearrangements. Some clones are lacking; in checked studies, under half of them reflect an unresolved V gene, and why the rest are absent is not known. That table furnishes V, J and clone size, whereas the DNA furnished D and trimming. Counted in this sample were some 200,000 clones; 85% to 95% of them appeared once. Of the sample, about 0.76% falls within the top ten clones.

In Seattle, one collaborating source enrolled patients while the infection was active and tracked those patients longitudinally over the course of disease. Each collaborating institution followed its own protocols to collect whole blood in K2EDTA tubes. For TCRbeta analysis, collaborator samples were shipped as frozen whole blood, as isolated PBMCs, or as DNA extracted from either sample type. The data were obtained in a study of blood T cell repertoires in COVID-19 (TCRdb year 2020). Background on the whole study: Samples covering the acute and convalescent phases of COVID-19 were provided by collaborators in the United States, Italy and Spain. The material from the prospective study consisted of cDNA or gDNA derived from T cells, B-cell-depleted T cells, or PBMCs. Deeply sampled blood TCRbeta repertoires from subjects exposed to, actively infected with, or recovered from COVID-19 were included in the dataset. Samples were obtained from the ongoing ImmuneRACE study (first 160 participants) and from approximately 1,200 subjects provided by 6 global collaborators. A de-identified subject ID, COVID-19 status, age in years and sex were almost always included in the sample metadata. Where HLA class I and class II types were available, the types were taken from metadata supplied by the sample provider, not from assay-based typing. The repertoires were made available in a free public database intended to serve as a resource for research on the immune response to SARS-CoV-2.

Summary of the overall study and its limitations: How much clinical and demographic metadata was included differed by source and by participant, and the metadata was provided uncurated.

Input material: peripheral blood. This TCR derives from a man aged 25-45 years with COVID-19, enrolled during active disease.

Read as DNA, the sequence is TGCAGCGTTGGGCTGGCACGGGGGAATGAGCAGTTCTTC. Translated, this is CSVGLARGNEQFF. Recombination linked TRBV29-1 to TRBJ2-1, with TRBD2 tentatively as D gene (6 bases match). The CDR3 covers 13 residues, taking in both the cysteine and the phenylalanine. Kept here is only the CDR3 DNA, which spans 39 bases and is read in frame from base 1. The V and J ends are trimmed by 4 bases and 7 bases, leaving 14 bases between them. Via the germline V gene, CDR1 is SQVTM and CDR2 ANQGSEA.